The entry below describes one T cell receptor (beta chain). The antigen it binds to is not known. The record has no base qualities; no much larger clone is one base away. The cohort comprised 666 healthy bone marrow donors. At the time of sampling, every cohort member was nominally healthy, though immune exposures that went unrecorded were likely present. The donor was CMV seropositive and was included in the group of about 290 seropositive cohort members. A peripheral blood sample was provided by each donor, and peripheral blood mononuclear cells were used for TCR beta sequencing. The Qiagen DNeasy Blood Extraction Kit was used to extract genomic DNA from the blood cell samples. Library generation was performed with the immunoSEQ multiplex PCR assay. A mixture of 60 forward primers for TCR Vbeta segments and 13 reverse primers for TCR Jbeta segments was used in the multiplex PCR. The CDR3 region of rearranged TCR beta genes was amplified from genomic DNA by a multiplex PCR assay. On the Illumina HiSeq System, the amplified TCR beta libraries were sequenced as 87-base-pair reads. The authors' analysis ran thus. In a later analysis, some 80 million unique TCR beta chains were counted across the approximately 620 repertoires, and around 10 million of these chains were shared by at least two donors. A nearest-neighbor algorithm error-corrected the raw reads and collapsed the reads into unique sequences, merging closely related sequences to remove PCR and sequencing errors. Alignment of CDR3 sequences to IMGT reference sequences was used to assign V, D and J gene segments. For a sequence to be retained, at least a six-nucleotide match to both a V gene segment and a J gene segment was required. A rearrangement counted as productive if the CDR3 had no stop codons and remained in frame with V and J, and every other rearrangement counted as non-productive. CDR3 was defined by IMGT convention, running from the second conserved V-encoded cysteine to the conserved J-encoded phenylalanine. Sequences without an unambiguous match to a single V gene segment were excluded from the earlier analysis of approximately 560 of the donors. In an earlier analysis of 450 to 750 of the donors, a V segment was called functional when productive rearrangements were above 56.7%, and segregating when the standard deviation between donors exceeded 5%. A statistical classification framework was developed to diagnose cytomegalovirus status using the catalog of TCR beta chain sequences. V and J gene assignment, in a later analysis, came from comparing TCR nucleotide sequences with IMGT/GENE-DB human TR gene sequences. A later analysis assigned CDR3 sequences and most-parsimonious VDJ recombination scenarios with the TCRdist pipeline. A later analysis defined each TCR beta chain by its CDR3 amino acid sequence plus V-gene family, and excluded reads lacking a unique V-gene family. To address suspected cross-contamination and a sequencing artifact, a later analysis removed around 600 highly shared, low-generation-probability nucleotide sequences. A later analysis calculated a clonal expansion index for each public chain from normalized within-repertoire ranks of inferred template counts. Generation probabilities in a later analysis came from a VDJ recombination model fitted to out-of-frame rearrangements, and those results were checked against IGoR. Hypergeometric tests were used in a later analysis to score TCR-TCR, TCR-HLA and TCR-CMV co-occurrence, with a repertoire-size bias correction applied to the TCR pairs. A later analysis estimated false discovery rates by permuting HLA or CMV assignments 20 times. In a later analysis, co-occurring TCRs were grouped using DBSCAN, and TCRdist sequence similarity was added for clustering within HLA-allele-positive subsets. Repertoires with fewer than 30,000 or more than 120,000 public chains, plus five repertoires with anomalous nucleotide sharing, were excluded from co-occurrence clustering. TCRdb re-hosts the immuneACCESS table, in-frame sequences only. Its copies lack some clones; in the studies checked, an unresolved V gene accounts for under half of them, and the cause for the rest is not known. The DNA gave D and trimming, while V, J and clone size come from that table. The sample yields some 150,000 clones; 70% to 80% were counted once. The ten largest clones take up about 9.5% of the sample.

The data originate from a study of cytomegalovirus exposure and HLA in healthy donors (dated by TCRdb to 2015 to 2018). Broadly, across the study: An earlier analysis of some 600 of the donors reported 250 to 300 Gb of sequence data and around 120 million unique TCR beta sequences obtained from around 180 million T cells. An earlier analysis of 500 to 750 of the donors applied high-throughput TCR beta sequencing to assess whether each TCR beta V gene segment acted as functional or pseudogenic. Among the roughly 410 genotyped donors, approximately 81% belonged to the genetic ancestry cluster associated with self-reported Caucasian donors. All discovery cohort repertoires had been generated using a single sequencing platform. Across around 400 genotyped donors of the cohort, an average of roughly 250,000 unique TCR beta nucleotide sequences per donor were sequenced, and approximately 17% of those sequences were non-productive. The study profiled the T cell repertoires of under 700 subjects by immunosequencing and related them to cytomegalovirus serostatus. To study patterns of TCR occurrence, a later analysis re-analyzed previously published TCR beta repertoires from 666 donors and added high-resolution HLA genotyping. Genome-wide SNP genotypes for about three fifths of the roughly 670 donors were used in a later genetic analysis, which treated that subset as a discovery cohort. The later analysis used no new phenotypic data to find candidate immune exposures, relying instead on TCR beta sequences and their occurrence across donors. Donor age, sex, ethnicity and CMV serostatus were compiled alongside the repertoire data. To predict cytomegalovirus infection status, the study combined high-throughput TCR immunosequencing, statistical association of individual TCRs with disease status, and machine learning. HLA typing included class I and class II loci at four-digit resolution. Typing coverage varied by locus: roughly 629-630 donors for A, B, C, DRB1 and DQB1; approximately 560 for DQA1; approximately 570 for DPA1; more than 450 for DPB1. Four or five DR-DQ haplotypes were handled as single units for association and clustering because linkage in the cohort was strong. Roughly 300 gigabases of sequencing data and approximately 80 million unique TCR sequences were included in an early release covering around 650 HLA-typed donors. The study aimed to test whether cataloging public T cell receptors could reveal signatures of past pathogen exposure. Besides the first cohort of approximately 670 subjects, a separate validation cohort made up of 95 to 150 different subjects was used.

Beyond this particular receptor, the publication reports: Only TCR beta chains were sequenced in this cohort, and the absence of alpha or paired-chain data limited detectable features. Because HLA typing was missing for some donors at each locus, association tests included only the typed subset. Linkage disequilibrium might explain the correlated functional status among segregating V segments, but an unknown experimental factor could not be ruled out. In an earlier analysis of approximately 590 of the donors, most TCR beta V segments appeared in productive rearrangements about 90% or about 30% of the time, broadly matching IMGT annotations. Most TCR sequences were seen in very few donors, while some public TCRs were found in many individuals. A few of the identified cytomegalovirus-associated TCR beta chains were confirmed in vitro to be specific for cytomegalovirus antigens. According to a later genetic analysis, donors in an Asian-associated ancestry cluster had fewer N-insertions in productive TCRs than the approximately 690-donor mean. According to the authors, the approach could potentially be generalized to other disease states and immunological phenotypes. The sequencing pipeline was judged likely to have produced a cluster of highly shared sequence variants as a technical artifact. CMV serostatus was the only immune exposure information available for the cohort. An association between a missense DCLRE1C variant and V-gene and J-gene trimming of TCR beta chains was found in a later genetic analysis and replicated in an independent cohort. The 87-base-pair reads could not distinguish some IMGT-functional V segments, including TRBV6-2 and TRBV6-3, so those segments were excluded. A later analysis found that HLA-associated TCR beta chains were more clonally expanded and had lower generation probabilities than equally common non-associated chains. Presence/absence analyses assumed roughly uniform sequencing depth across donors, an assumption that may not hold. The classifier was reported to diagnose cytomegalovirus status with high specificity and sensitivity in both the original and validation cohorts. Several of the top co-occurrence clusters appeared to be linked to parvovirus B19, influenza, CMV and Epstein-Barr virus, according to a later analysis. A total of 150 or so TCR beta chains were listed by the study as associated with cytomegalovirus. Strong co-occurrence of HLA alleles, especially DR and DQ, made assigning TCR associations to individual alleles difficult. Specific HLA alleles were associated with 15,000 to 20,000 TCR beta sequences at a false discovery rate of 0.05 in a later analysis. About 15 rarely observed V segments, including chromosome 9 orphons, were excluded from the earlier analysis of a few hundred of the donors because counts were too low. A further reported finding was that TCR beta sequences accurately predicted the HLA-A and HLA-B alleles for most subjects in the first cohort. In a later analysis, most CMV-associated TCR beta chains were found to appear HLA-restricted, with HLA associations seemingly driven largely by CMV exposure. In a later analysis, the rate of TCR association differed among HLA loci, with DRB1 alleles having the most associated TCRs and HLA-C alleles having the fewest.

V loses 2 bases of germline sequence and J loses 0 bases, and the interval between the two ends is 11 bases. The CDR3 spans 17 residues, from the cysteine through the phenylalanine. Just the 51-base CDR3 DNA is kept, in frame starting at base 1. The CDR1 and CDR2 encoded by the germline V gene are MNHNS and SASEGT. The source material was PBMCs. The sequence links TRBV6-1 to TRBJ1-6, and TRBD1 may be the D gene, going by 5 matching bases. The TCR sequence derives from a man aged 18 to 29 in good health and CMV-seropositive. The CDR3 reads CASSEPRGGSYNSPLHF. The nucleotide sequence reads TGTGCCAGCAGTGAACCCCGGGGGGGCTCCTATAATTCACCCCTCCACTTT.